This TCR beta chain was sequenced during a study of technical replicates of blood from four donors. TCRdb keeps only in-frame clones here, not all; method: immunoSEQ multiplex PCR. The data contain about 70,000 clones, approximately 96% of them singletons. After removal of 6 bases from V and 0 bases from J, the junction contained 5 bases not matched to a gene. Looked up from germline, CDR1 is MDHEN and CDR2 is SYDVKM. There are 14 residues in the CDR3. The sequenced material came from T cells isolated from PBMCs. The rearrangement links TRBV28 to TRBJ2-7; 7 bases align to TRBD1. This sequence originates from a human donor in good health. CDR3 residues: CASRDRDSSYEQYF. The DNA of the CDR3 is TGTGCCAGCAGAGACCGGGACAGCTCCTACGAGCAGTACTTC.